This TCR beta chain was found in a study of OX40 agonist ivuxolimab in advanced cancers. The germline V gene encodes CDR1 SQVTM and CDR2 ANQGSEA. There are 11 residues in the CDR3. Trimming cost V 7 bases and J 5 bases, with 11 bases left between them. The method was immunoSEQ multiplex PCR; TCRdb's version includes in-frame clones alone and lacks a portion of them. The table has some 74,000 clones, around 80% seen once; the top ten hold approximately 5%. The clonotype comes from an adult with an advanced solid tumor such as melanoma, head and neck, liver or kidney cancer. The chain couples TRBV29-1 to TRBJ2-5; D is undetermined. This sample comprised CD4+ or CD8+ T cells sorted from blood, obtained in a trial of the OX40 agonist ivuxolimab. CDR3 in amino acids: CSATEGETQYF. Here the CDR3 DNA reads TGCAGCGCAACAGAAGGGGAGACCCAGTACTTC.